This T cell receptor beta chain was recorded in a study of PD-1 blockade in classical Hodgkin lymphoma. As for the study in general: Every 2 weeks, patients had 3 mg/kg nivolumab intravenously.

Study observations and caveats: Newly diagnosed patients reportedly trailed healthy donors in baseline TCR diversity. Complete responders showed a baseline diversity that resembled the diversity of newly diagnosed patients. A significant rise in TCR diversity was seen by C4D1 for CD4+ cells but not for CD8+ cells.

Concerning this clone itself: The antigen is undetermined.

Libraries were prepared by immunoSEQ multiplex PCR; TCRdb keeps only in-frame clonotypes and omits some of them. This table holds about 90,000 clones, 90% found once. Per germline, CDR1 SGHVS and CDR2 FNYEAQ. Trimming took off 1 base at V and 2 bases at J, with 9 bases between the two ends. The CDR3 runs 14 residues. Indicated time point: cycle 4 day 1 (C4D1), after less than seven weeks of nivolumab. After autologous stem cell transplantation all patients relapsed, and prior brentuximab vedotin exposure differed between cohorts. The material was peripheral blood mononuclear cells (PBMCs), obtained before the fourth cycle of nivolumab. V usage is TRBV7-6 and J usage is TRBJ2-7; tentative D call: TRBD1 (6 bases). This receptor was obtained from a human donor with classical Hodgkin lymphoma. DNA of the CDR3: TGTGCCAGCAGCTTAGGGGGACAAACCTACGAGCAGTACTTC. Encoded protein: CASSLGGQTYEQYF.